Shown below are 5 T cell receptor beta chains from a single sample sequenced in a study of blood T cell repertoires in COVID-19. Clones were sequenced by immunoSEQ multiplex PCR, and TCRdb holds only the in-frame ones, with some missing. In the table there are 50,000 or so clones, around nine tenths of which are singletons. Sample: peripheral blood. The receptors come from a middle-aged man with active COVID-19.

The chain joins TRBV11-3 to TRBJ2-1; tentatively, D is TRBD2 (6 bases). V was shortened by 6 bases and J by 6 bases, with 12 bases between the two germline ends. The CDR3 is made up of 13 amino acids. Germline V lookup: CDR1 SGHNT, CDR2 YENEEA. CDR3 protein: CASRRTSSNEQFF. The CDR3 DNA reads TGTGCCAGCAGAAGAACTAGCAGCAATGAGCAGTTCTTC. The full variable domain, in which reference TRBV11-3 and TRBJ2-1 provide the parts outside the CDR3, is EAGVVQSPRYKIIEKKQPVAFWCNPISGHNTLYWYLQNLGQGPELLIRYENEEAVDDSQLPKDRFSAERLKGVDSTLKIQPAELGDSAVYLCASRRTSSNEQFFGPGTRLTVL.

The J gene is TRBJ2-1, the V gene TRBV29-1; D gene uncertain. Trimming left V 4 bases short and J 7 bases short, with 14 bases between. The length of the CDR3 is 13 residues. Germline assignment: CDR1 SQVTM and CDR2 ANQGSEA. CDR3 residues: CSVARRTRNEQFF. As DNA, the CDR3 is TGCAGCGTTGCCAGGCGCACACGAAATGAGCAGTTCTTC.

This clone was recorded once. This chain links TRBV7-2 with TRBJ2-5; the D gene is possibly TRBD1 (6 bases). V lost 6 bases, J lost 5 bases, and 10 bases lay in between. CDR1 SGHTA and CDR2 FQGNSA come from the germline V gene. The CDR3 consists of 12 residues. The CDR3 DNA sequence: TGTGCCAGCAGGATCCAGGGGGAGACCCAGTACTTC. It encodes CASRIQGETQYF.

The chain couples TRBV12-3 or TRBV12-4 to TRBJ1-2; D gene ambiguous. V lost 5 bases to trimming and J lost 2 bases, with 9 bases between them. The CDR3 is 13 residues long. CDR3 sequence: CASSPEQNYGYTF. The CDR3 DNA sequence: TGTGCCAGCAGTCCGGAACAGAACTATGGCTACACCTTC.

The genes are TRBV9 and TRBJ2-2; 10 bases fit TRBD1. There are 16 residues in the CDR3. Germline V CDR1 and CDR2: SGDLS, YYNGEE. J gave up 4 bases and V 3 bases, and 6 bases lay outside the gene matches. CDR3 nucleotides: TGTGCCAGCAGCGACCGGGACAGGGGCATCACCGGGGAGCTGTTTTTT. The encoded protein is CASSDRDRGITGELFF. Filled out from reference TRBV9 and TRBJ2-2, the complete variable domain reads DSGVTQTPKHLITATGQRVTLRCSPRSGDLSVYWYQQSLDQGLQFLIQYYNGEERAKGNILERFSAQQFPDLHSELNLSSLELGDSALYFCASSDRDRGITGELFFGEGSRLTVL.